The clone carrying this T cell receptor beta chain showed up just a few times. The TCR beta CDR3 regions underwent amplification using RNA transcripts as the source. During a first-round RT-PCR of the TCR CDR3, the HTBI primer set was used. One entry per CDR3 protein results from TCRdb running MiXCR on the multiplex PCR reads. Of some 550,000 distinct CDR3 sequences in the sample, around 16% were seen once. This entry comes from a study of T cells in Graves' hyperthyroidism and ophthalmopathy. Trimming at V came to 2 bases and at J to 6 bases, leaving 7 bases not matched to a gene. This CDR3 is 13 amino acids long. Germline CDR1 DFQATT, CDR2 SNEGSKA (reference sequence). Clinical symptoms, serum thyroxine and TRAb, thyroid ultrasound and orbital computed tomography were used for the diagnoses.

V gene TRBV20-1 combines with J gene TRBJ2-7; 7 bases match TRBD1. The sample was blood. This receptor was taken from a middle-aged woman with Graves' ophthalmopathy. The CDR3 spells CSARMDRSPEQYF. In nucleotides, the CDR3 is TGCAGTGCTAGAATGGACAGGAGTCCCGAGCAGTACTTC.